One T cell receptor beta chain is described in this entry. The antigen is not known. Naive CD8 populations comprised CD45RO-negative cells positively selected for CCR7, excluding terminally differentiated effector memory CD45RA+ cells. The record originates from a study of shared clonotypes between healthy human individuals. Study-wide results and limits: Clonotype sharing among donors was thought likely to change with sequencing depth. In the sorted subsets, rarefaction showed sequencing was incomplete despite large depth.

The V end lost 2 bases, the J end lost 5 bases, and 4 bases lay between the germline ends. The CDR3 covers 13 residues. Germline CDR1 and CDR2: SGHTA and FQGNSA. Deep-level running was used for the assay. DNA at approximately 200 ng, about 30,000 T cell genomes, went into sorted-subset replicate PCRs. Using immunoSEQ multiplex PCR, the repertoire was profiled, and TCRdb retains in-frame clones only, with some absent. The profile shows about 1,900,000 clones, roughly 94% of them singletons. The chain couples TRBV7-2 to TRBJ1-6; D gene uncertain. This TCR came from a man aged 18 to 35 in good health. The sequenced sample was naive CD8+ T cells sorted from blood. The chain's CDR3 is CASSLMNNSPLHF. The CDR3 DNA follows: TGTGCCAGCAGCTTAATGAATAATTCACCCCTCCACTTT.